This is a list of T cell receptor beta chains from one sample in a study of cytotoxic CD8 clonotypes in ibrutinib-treated CLL. Using immunoSEQ multiplex PCR, the repertoire was profiled, and TCRdb retains in-frame clones only, with some absent. The data contain about 18,000 clones, approximately 80% of them singletons. The material was PBMCs, obtained before ibrutinib treatment. The origin of the receptors is a human donor with chronic lymphocytic leukemia. CDR3s include the opening cysteine and the closing phenylalanine or tryptophan. Each record gives: clone size, V gene, D gene, J gene, CDR3 protein, CDR3 DNA. A D gene is named only where the DNA matches it firmly. A row's size may be missing; if present it is once, few, many or a size class.

size: NA
V: TRBV9
D: NA
J: TRBJ2-7
CDR3: CASSATDYEQYF
DNA: TGTGCCAGCAGCGCGACGGACTACGAGCAGTACTTC

size: NA
V: TRBV21-1
D: NA
J: TRBJ1-2
CDR3: CASPPPAGGVIANYGYTF
DNA: TGTGCCAGCCCCCCTCCGGCAGGGGGCGTCATCGCTAACTATGGCTACACCTTC

size: few
V: TRBV30
D: NA
J: TRBJ1-3
CDR3: CAWSITGLNTIYF
DNA: TGTGCCTGGAGTATAACAGGGTTAAACACCATATATTTT

size: NA
V: TRBV5-1
D: NA
J: TRBJ2-1
CDR3: CASSLPSNEQFF
DNA: TGCGCCAGCAGCTTGCCCAGCAATGAGCAGTTCTTC

size: NA
V: TRBV4-1
D: TRBD2
J: TRBJ2-7
CDR3: CASSQDRSAGGPWYEQYF
DNA: TGCGCCAGCAGCCAAGATCGCAGCGCGGGAGGGCCCTGGTACGAGCAGTACTTC

size: NA
V: TRBV5-1
D: NA
J: TRBJ2-7
CDR3: CASSPYSSYEQYF
DNA: TGCGCCAGCAGCCCCTACAGCTCCTACGAGCAGTACTTC

size: once
V: TRBV7-9
D: NA
J: TRBJ1-5
CDR3: CASSQTGNQPQHF
DNA: TGTGCCAGCAGCCAGACAGGAAATCAGCCCCAGCATTTT

size: NA
V: TRBV6-1
D: NA
J: TRBJ2-7
CDR3: CASSAYEQYF
DNA: TGTGCCAGCAGTGCCTACGAGCAGTACTTC

size: few
V: TRBV28
D: TRBD1
J: TRBJ1-5
CDR3: CATRGPARDQPQHF
DNA: TGTGCCACTAGGGGGCCGGCAAGAGACCAGCCCCAGCATTTT

size: NA
V: TRBV4-1
D: NA
J: TRBJ1-5
CDR3: CASSQGHGGGFGNQPQHF
DNA: TGCGCCAGCAGCCAAGGGCATGGGGGGGGATTTGGCAATCAGCCCCAGCATTTT

size: NA
V: TRBV25-1
D: NA
J: TRBJ1-3
CDR3: CASSEYGSGVFGNTIYF
DNA: TGTGCCAGCAGTGAATATGGTTCGGGGGTTTTTGGAAACACCATATATTTT

size: NA
V: TRBV5-1
D: NA
J: TRBJ2-2
CDR3: CASSSDLLARELFF
DNA: TGCGCCAGCAGCTCGGACCTTCTCGCCCGGGAGCTGTTTTTT

size: NA
V: TRBV19
D: NA
J: TRBJ2-1
CDR3: CASSIDGGDAYNEQFF
DNA: TGTGCCAGTAGTATAGACGGCGGGGATGCCTACAATGAGCAGTTCTTC

size: NA
V: TRBV19
D: NA
J: TRBJ2-7
CDR3: CASSIDRDTVTPYEQYF
DNA: TGTGCCAGTAGTATAGATCGGGACACCGTAACCCCCTACGAGCAGTACTTC

size: NA
V: TRBV7-2
D: NA
J: TRBJ2-5
CDR3: CASSLGLPETQYF
DNA: TGTGCCAGCAGCTTAGGACTACCAGAGACCCAGTACTTC

size: NA
V: TRBV27
D: NA
J: TRBJ2-7
CDR3: CASSGPGVEQYF
DNA: TGTGCCAGCAGTGGTCCCGGGGTCGAGCAGTACTTC

size: NA
V: TRBV2
D: TRBD1
J: TRBJ2-1
CDR3: CASSARTGTNEQFF
DNA: TGTGCCAGCAGCGCTCGGACAGGGACCAATGAGCAGTTCTTC

size: NA
V: TRBV6-5
D: NA
J: TRBJ2-1
CDR3: CASSYSIRAYNEQFF
DNA: TGTGCCAGCAGTTACTCGATACGGGCATACAATGAGCAGTTCTTC

size: NA
V: TRBV14
D: NA
J: TRBJ1-1
CDR3: CASSQGHFLAFF
DNA: TGTGCCAGCAGCCAAGGACATTTCCTGGCTTTCTTT

size: NA
V: TRBV7-3
D: NA
J: TRBJ2-5
CDR3: CASSLTGSPQETQYF
DNA: TGTGCCAGCAGCCTGACCGGCTCTCCCCAAGAGACCCAGTACTTC

size: NA
V: TRBV27
D: NA
J: TRBJ1-1
CDR3: CASSFVGFGEAFF
DNA: TGTGCCAGCAGTTTCGTGGGCTTTGGTGAAGCTTTCTTT

size: NA
V: TRBV6-6
D: TRBD2
J: TRBJ2-1
CDR3: CASRFTSGYNEQFF
DNA: TGTGCCAGCAGGTTTACTAGCGGCTACAATGAGCAGTTCTTC

size: NA
V: TRBV10-2
D: TRBD1
J: TRBJ2-1
CDR3: CASTPPGTGSDEQFF
DNA: TGCGCCAGCACCCCACCCGGGACAGGGAGTGATGAGCAGTTCTTC

size: NA
V: TRBV18
D: NA
J: TRBJ2-1
CDR3: CAGGVNNEQFF
DNA: TGTGCCGGAGGAGTGAACAATGAGCAGTTCTTC

size: once
V: TRBV29-1
D: NA
J: TRBJ2-1
CDR3: CSADYNSYNEQFF
DNA: TGCAGCGCTGACTACAACTCCTACAATGAGCAGTTCTTC

size: once
V: TRBV28
D: NA
J: TRBJ1-2
CDR3: CASSLRTTPGYTF
DNA: TGTGCCAGCAGTTTGCGGACGACGCCCGGCTACACCTTC

size: NA
V: TRBV10-3
D: TRBD1
J: TRBJ2-7
CDR3: CAVSVGTDEQYF
DNA: TGTGCCGTCTCGGTGGGGACAGACGAGCAGTACTTC

size: NA
V: TRBV4-3
D: NA
J: TRBJ2-1
CDR3: CASSQERTYNEQFF
DNA: TGCGCCAGCAGCCAGGAGCGGACCTACAATGAGCAGTTCTTC

size: NA
V: TRBV6-4
D: NA
J: TRBJ1-5
CDR3: CASSREANSNQPQHF
DNA: TGTGCCAGCAGCCGGGAGGCGAATAGCAATCAGCCCCAGCATTTT

size: NA
V: TRBV25-1
D: NA
J: TRBJ2-1
CDR3: CASSGDGGQFF
DNA: TGTGCCAGCAGCGGAGACGGGGGCCAGTTCTTC

size: NA
V: TRBV11-2
D: TRBD2
J: TRBJ2-1
CDR3: CASSLKGGEGRNEQFF
DNA: TGTGCCAGCAGCTTAAAGGGCGGGGAGGGCCGGAATGAGCAGTTCTTC

size: few
V: TRBV9
D: TRBD2
J: TRBJ2-1
CDR3: CASSWTSGANEQFF
DNA: TGTGCCAGCAGCTGGACTAGCGGGGCCAATGAGCAGTTCTTC

size: NA
V: TRBV14
D: NA
J: TRBJ1-2
CDR3: CASSISAQQNPWGGYTF
DNA: TGTGCCAGCAGTATCTCAGCCCAACAGAACCCGTGGGGTGGCTACACCTTC

size: NA
V: TRBV28
D: NA
J: TRBJ1-5
CDR3: CASSFLTESNQPQHF
DNA: TGTGCCAGCAGTTTTCTTACAGAGAGCAATCAGCCCCAGCATTTT

size: NA
V: TRBV5-6
D: TRBD1
J: TRBJ1-1
CDR3: CASSFNRGSIEAFF
DNA: TGTGCCAGCAGCTTTAACAGGGGGTCTATTGAAGCTTTCTTT